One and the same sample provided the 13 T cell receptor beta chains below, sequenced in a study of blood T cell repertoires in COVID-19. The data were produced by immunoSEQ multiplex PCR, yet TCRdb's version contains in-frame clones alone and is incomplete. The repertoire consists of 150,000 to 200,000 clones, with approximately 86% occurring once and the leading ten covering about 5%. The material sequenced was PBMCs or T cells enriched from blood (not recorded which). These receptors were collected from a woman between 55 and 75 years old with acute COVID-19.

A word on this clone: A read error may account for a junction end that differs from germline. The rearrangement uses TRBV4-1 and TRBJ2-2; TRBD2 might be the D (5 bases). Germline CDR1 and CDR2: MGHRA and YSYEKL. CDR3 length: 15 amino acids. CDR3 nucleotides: TGCGCCAGCAGCCAAGAACTAGGGAACGCCGGGGAGCTGTTTTTT. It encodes CASSQELGNAGELFF.

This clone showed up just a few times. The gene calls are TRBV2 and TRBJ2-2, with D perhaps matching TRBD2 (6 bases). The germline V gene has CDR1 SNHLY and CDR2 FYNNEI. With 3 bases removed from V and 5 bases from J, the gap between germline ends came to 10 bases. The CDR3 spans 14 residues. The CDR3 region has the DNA TGTGCCAGCAGTGAGGGACTCCTAACCGGGGAGCTGTTTTTT. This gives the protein CASSEGLLTGELFF.

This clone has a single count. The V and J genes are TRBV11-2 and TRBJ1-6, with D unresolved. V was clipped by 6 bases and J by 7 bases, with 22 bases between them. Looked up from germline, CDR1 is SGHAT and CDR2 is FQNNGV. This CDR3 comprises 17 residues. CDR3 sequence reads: CASSIEKWSSGNSPLHF. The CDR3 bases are TGTGCCAGCAGTATCGAAAAGTGGTCCTCGGGGAATTCACCCCTCCACTTT. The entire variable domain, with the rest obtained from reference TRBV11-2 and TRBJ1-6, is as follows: EAGVAQSPRYKIIEKRQSVAFWCNPISGHATLYWYQQILGQGPKLLIQFQNNGVVDDSQLPKDRFSAERLKGVDSTLKIQPAKLEDSAVYLCASSIEKWSSGNSPLHFGNGTRLTVT.

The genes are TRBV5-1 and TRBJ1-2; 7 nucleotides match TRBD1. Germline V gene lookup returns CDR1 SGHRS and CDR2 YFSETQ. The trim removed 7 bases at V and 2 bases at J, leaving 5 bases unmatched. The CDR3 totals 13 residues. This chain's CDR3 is CASWEGGNYGYTF. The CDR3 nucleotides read TGCGCCAGCTGGGAAGGGGGCAACTATGGCTACACCTTC.

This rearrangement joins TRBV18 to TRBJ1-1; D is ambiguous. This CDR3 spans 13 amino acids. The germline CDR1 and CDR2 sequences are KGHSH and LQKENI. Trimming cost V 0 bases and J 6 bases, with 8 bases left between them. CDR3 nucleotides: TGTGCCAGCTCACCACCTTGGCAGTCTGAAGCTTTCTTT. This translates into CASSPPWQSEAFF.

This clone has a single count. The CDR3 nucleotides are TGTGCCAGCAGCTCAAATCGGGGATCCTATGGCTACACCTTC. This translates into CASSSNRGSYGYTF. The genes are TRBV6-2 or TRBV6-3 and TRBJ1-2; no clear D gene. CDR3 length equals 14 residues. Germline CDR1 reads MNHEY; CDR2 reads SVGEGT. V lost 6 bases, J lost 4 bases, and 15 bases lay in between.

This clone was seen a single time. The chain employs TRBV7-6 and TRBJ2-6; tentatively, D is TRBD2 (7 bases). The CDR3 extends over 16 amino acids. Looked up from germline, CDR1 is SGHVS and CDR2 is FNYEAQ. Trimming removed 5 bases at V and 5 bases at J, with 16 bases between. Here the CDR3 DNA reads TGTGCCAGCAGCCCATACGGGGGGCTCAGGGCCAACGTCCTGACTTTC. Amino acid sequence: CASSPYGGLRANVLTF. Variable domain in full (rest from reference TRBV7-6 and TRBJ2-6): GAGVSQSPRYKVTKRGQDVALRCDPISGHVSLYWYRQALGQGPEFLTYFNYEAQQDKSGLPNDRFSAERPEGSISTLTIQRTEQRDSAMYRCASSPYGGLRANVLTFGAGSRLTVL.

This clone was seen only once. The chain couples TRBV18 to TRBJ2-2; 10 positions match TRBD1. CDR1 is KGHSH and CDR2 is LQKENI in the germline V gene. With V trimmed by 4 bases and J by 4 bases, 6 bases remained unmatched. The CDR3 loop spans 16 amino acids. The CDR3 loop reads CASSRPGQGFTGELFF. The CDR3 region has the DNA TGTGCCAGCTCACGACCGGGACAGGGGTTCACCGGGGAGCTGTTTTTT.

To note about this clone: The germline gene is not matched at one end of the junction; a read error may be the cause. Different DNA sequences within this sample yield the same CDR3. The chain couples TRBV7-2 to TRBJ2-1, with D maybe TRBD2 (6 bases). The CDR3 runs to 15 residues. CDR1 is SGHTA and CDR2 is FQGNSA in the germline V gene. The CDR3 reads CASSLALSSYNEQFF. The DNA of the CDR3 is TGTGCCAGCAGCCTAGCGCTCAGCTCCTACAATGAGCAGTTCTTC.

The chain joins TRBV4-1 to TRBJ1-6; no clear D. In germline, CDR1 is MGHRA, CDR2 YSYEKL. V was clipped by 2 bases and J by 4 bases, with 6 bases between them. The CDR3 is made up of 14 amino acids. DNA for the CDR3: TGCGCCAGCAGCCAAAGAGGGTATAATTCACCCCTCCACTTT. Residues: CASSQRGYNSPLHF.

The CDR3 DNA sequence: TGTGCCAGCAGCTTTTTCCGGGACAGGGGTTATCAGCCCCAGCATTTT. It translates to CASSFFRDRGYQPQHF. The chain carries TRBV7-8 and TRBJ1-5; 10 bases map to TRBD1. Germline CDR1 reads SGHVS; CDR2 reads FQNEAQ. After removal of 3 bases from V and 5 bases from J, the junction contained 7 bases not matched to a gene. The CDR3 totals 16 residues.

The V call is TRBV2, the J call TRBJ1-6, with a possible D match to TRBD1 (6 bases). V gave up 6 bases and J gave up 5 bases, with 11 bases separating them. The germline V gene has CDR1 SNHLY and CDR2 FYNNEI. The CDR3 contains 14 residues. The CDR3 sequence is CASRATGNNSPLHF. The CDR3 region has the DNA TGTGCCAGCAGGGCAACAGGGAATAATTCACCCCTCCACTTT.

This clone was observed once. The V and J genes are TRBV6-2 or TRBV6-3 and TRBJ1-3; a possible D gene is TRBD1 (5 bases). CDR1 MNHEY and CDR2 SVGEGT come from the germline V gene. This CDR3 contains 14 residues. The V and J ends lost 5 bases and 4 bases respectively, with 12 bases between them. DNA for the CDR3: TGTGCCAGCAGTCTTGGGGCTACAGGAAACACCATATATTTT. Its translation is CASSLGATGNTIYF.